This T cell receptor (beta chain) derives from a study of blood T cell repertoires in COVID-19. Source study methods: Estimated nucleated cell counts came from reference gene primer amplification. Produced via immunoSEQ multiplex PCR; TCRdb's table is partial and in-frame only. D and trimming were read from the DNA, whereas the V and J calls and clone size are those reported in that table. The table records about 200,000 clones, roughly 80% of them present only once. The CDR3 spans 14 residues. J was trimmed by 0 bases and V by 10 bases; bases with no gene match: 5. Germline-derived CDR1 and CDR2 are WSHSY and SAAADI.

Source material: peripheral blood. The chain combines TRBV10-2 with TRBJ2-2; 7 positions match TRBD2. The clonotype originates from a woman older than 75 with acute or convalescent COVID-19. The CDR3 sequence is CATKAGSNTGELFF. For the CDR3, the DNA is TGCGCCACAAAAGCGGGGTCGAACACCGGGGAGCTGTTTTTT.